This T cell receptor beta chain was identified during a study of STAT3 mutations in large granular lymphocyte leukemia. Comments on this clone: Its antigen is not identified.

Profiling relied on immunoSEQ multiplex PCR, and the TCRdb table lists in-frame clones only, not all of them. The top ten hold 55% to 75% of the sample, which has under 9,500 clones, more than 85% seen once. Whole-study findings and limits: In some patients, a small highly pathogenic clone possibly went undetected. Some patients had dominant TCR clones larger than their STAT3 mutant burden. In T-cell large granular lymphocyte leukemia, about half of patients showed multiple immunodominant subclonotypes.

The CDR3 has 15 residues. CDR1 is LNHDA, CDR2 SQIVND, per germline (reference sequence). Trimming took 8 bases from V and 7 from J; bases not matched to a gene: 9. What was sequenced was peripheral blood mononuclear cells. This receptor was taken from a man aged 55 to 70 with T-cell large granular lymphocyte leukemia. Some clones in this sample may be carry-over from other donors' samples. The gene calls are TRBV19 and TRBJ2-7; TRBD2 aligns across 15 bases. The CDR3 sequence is CASSQGLAGGKEQYF. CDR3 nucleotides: TGTGCCAGTTCTCAAGGACTAGCGGGAGGGAAAGAGCAGTACTTC.